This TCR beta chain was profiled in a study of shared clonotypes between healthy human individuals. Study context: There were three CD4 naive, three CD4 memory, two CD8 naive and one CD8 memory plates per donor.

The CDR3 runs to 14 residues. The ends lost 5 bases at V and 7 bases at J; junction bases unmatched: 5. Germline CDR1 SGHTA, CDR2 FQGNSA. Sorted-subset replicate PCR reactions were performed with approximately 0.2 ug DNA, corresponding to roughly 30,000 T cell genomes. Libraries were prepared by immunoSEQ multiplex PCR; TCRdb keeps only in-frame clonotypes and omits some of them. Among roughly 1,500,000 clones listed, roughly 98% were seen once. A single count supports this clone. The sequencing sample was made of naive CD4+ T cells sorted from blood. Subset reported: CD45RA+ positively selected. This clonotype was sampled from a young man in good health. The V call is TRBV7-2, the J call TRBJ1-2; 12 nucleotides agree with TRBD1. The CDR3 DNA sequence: TGTGCCAGCAGCCTCCGGGACAGGGGGCCTGGCTACACCTTC. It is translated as CASSLRDRGPGYTF.